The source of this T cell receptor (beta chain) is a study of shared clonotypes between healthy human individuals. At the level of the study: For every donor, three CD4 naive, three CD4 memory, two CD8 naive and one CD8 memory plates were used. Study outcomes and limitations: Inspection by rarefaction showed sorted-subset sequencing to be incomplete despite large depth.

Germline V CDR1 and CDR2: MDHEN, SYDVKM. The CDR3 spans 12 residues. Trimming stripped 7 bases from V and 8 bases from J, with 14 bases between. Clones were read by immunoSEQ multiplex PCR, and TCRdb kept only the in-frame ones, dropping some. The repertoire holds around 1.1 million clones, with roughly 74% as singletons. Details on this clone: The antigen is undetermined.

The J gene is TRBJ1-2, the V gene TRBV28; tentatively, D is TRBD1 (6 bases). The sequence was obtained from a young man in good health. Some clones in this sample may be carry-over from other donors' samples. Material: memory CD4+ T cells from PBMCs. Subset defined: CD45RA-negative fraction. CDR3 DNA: TGTGCCAGCAATGTGGGGGGCGGAGGCTACACCTTC. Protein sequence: CASNVGGGGYTF.